These 28 T cell receptor beta chains came from one sample sequenced in a study of vaccination effects on CD4 cells after COVID-19. These receptors have no known antigen. Using immunoSEQ multiplex PCR, the repertoire was profiled, and TCRdb retains in-frame clones only, with some absent. The sample records tens of thousands of clones, over 70% being singletons. Culture lasted over 9 days before CD4+ T cell isolation. It was two doses of either the BNT162b2 or mRNA-1273 vaccine that participants received. This specimen consisted of CD4+ T cells from PBMCs cultured without peptide, obtained after COVID-19 vaccination. The receptors were sampled from a human donor who received a COVID-19 vaccine.

The chain carries TRBV7-6 and TRBJ2-6; no reliable D call. The CDR3 contains 17 residues. Germline CDR1 is SGHVS and CDR2 is FNYEAQ. V lost 0 bases, J lost 0 bases, and 9 bases lay in between. Here the CDR3 DNA reads TGTGCCAGCAGCTTAGCCGGTTTGCTCTCTGGGGCCAACGTCCTGACTTTC. The encoded protein is CASSLAGLLSGANVLTF.

This clone occurred a few times. The chain has TRBV12-5 and TRBJ1-1, with 8 bases identical to TRBD1. CDR3 length: 16 amino acids. CDR1 is LGHNT and CDR2 is FRNRAP in the germline V gene. After removal of 6 bases from V and 3 bases from J, the junction contained 12 bases not matched to a gene. The CDR3 reads CASGLGQGFGHTEAFF. CDR3 nucleotide sequence: TGTGCTAGTGGCCTCGGACAGGGTTTTGGTCACACTGAAGCTTTCTTT.

This clone was counted between two and nine times. The rearrangement joins TRBV5-1 to TRBJ1-1, with D perhaps TRBD1 (5 bases). The CDR3 sequence is 14 residues long. Germline loops: CDR1 SGHRS, CDR2 YFSETQ. Trimming cost V 0 bases and J 4 bases, with 10 bases left between them. The CDR3 is CASSLAQGGTEAFF. The CDR3 coding sequence is TGCGCCAGCAGCTTGGCGCAGGGCGGCACTGAAGCTTTCTTT.

This clone was counted at least ten times. V is TRBV2 and J is TRBJ1-5; tentatively, D is TRBD1 (6 bases). CDR1 and CDR2 (germline): SNHLY, FYNNEI. The CDR3 covers 15 residues. Trimming took 6 bases from V and 0 from J, leaving 12 bases between them. Here the CDR3 reads CASSQQGNSNQPQHF. In nucleotides, the CDR3 is TGTGCCAGCAGCCAACAGGGAAATAGCAATCAGCCCCAGCATTTT.

The table lists this clone with a few counts. The chain carries TRBV2 and TRBJ2-7; weak D call: TRBD2 (6 bases). The germline V gene has CDR1 SNHLY and CDR2 FYNNEI. The CDR3 spans 13 residues. Trimming removed 9 bases from V and 0 bases from J, with 12 bases in between. DNA of the CDR3: TGTGCCAGTCGGAGGGAGGTCTCCTACGAGCAGTACGTC. It yields the protein CASRREVSYEQYV.

The rearrangement joins TRBV6-2 or TRBV6-3 to TRBJ2-2, with unresolved D. Germline V CDR1 and CDR2: MNHEY, SVGEGT. The V gene lost 5 bases and the J gene lost 3 bases, with 4 bases spanning the gap. CDR3 length equals 12 residues. This CDR3 is CASSKDTGELFF. CDR3 coding DNA: TGTGCCAGCAGTAAAGACACCGGGGAGCTGTTTTTT.

The chain recombines TRBV30 with TRBJ1-6, with D possibly matching TRBD1 (5 bases). Germline lookup yields CDR1 GTSNPN and CDR2 SVGIG (reference sequence). The CDR3 has 14 residues. The V end was cut by 1 base, the J end by 8 bases, with 12 bases between. Here the CDR3 reads CAWSDRGRDSPLHF. CDR3 DNA: TGTGCCTGGAGTGACCGGGGACGCGATTCACCCCTCCACTTT.

The chain carries TRBV4-2 and TRBJ1-6; D is ambiguous. The CDR3 consists of 16 residues. Per germline, CDR1 LGHNA and CDR2 YNFKEQ. V was pared by 0 bases and J by 6 bases, with 12 bases between. The CDR3: CASSQDRTVGNSPLHF. The DNA for the CDR3 is TGTGCCAGCAGCCAAGATCGAACAGTCGGTAATTCACCCCTCCACTTT.

This clone came up a few times. The rearrangement joins TRBV15 to TRBJ1-5; D is unclear. V was shortened by 7 bases and J by 6 bases, with 7 bases between the two germline ends. CDR1 is LNHNV and CDR2 is YYDKDF in the germline V gene (reference sequence). The CDR3 has 11 amino acids. The DNA for the CDR3 is TGTGCCACCAATCCCACTCAGCCCCAGCATTTT. This gives the protein CATNPTQPQHF.

As to this clone: The sample contains more than one DNA sequence encoding this CDR3. The CDR3 region is CASRGTGWGKVTEAFF. The CDR3 bases are TGTGCCAGTAGAGGGACAGGGTGGGGAAAGGTAACTGAAGCTTTCTTT. The gene calls are TRBV19 and TRBJ1-1, with TRBD1 identical over 9 bases. This CDR3 has 16 residues. V was pared by 6 bases and J by 5 bases, with 13 bases of the junction left unmatched. Germline CDR1 is LNHDA and CDR2 is SQIVND (reference sequence).

This chain connects TRBV6-2 or TRBV6-3 to TRBJ2-7; 9 bases align to TRBD2. V lost 4 bases and J lost 5; bases outside the gene matches: 18. The CDR3 is made up of 18 amino acids. In germline, CDR1 is MNHEY, CDR2 SVGEGT. The CDR3 DNA reads as TGTGCCAGCAGTTCCTTTGTTGGGCGGGGGGGGCCTGGGAACGAGCAGTACGTC. It yields the protein CASSSFVGRGGPGNEQYV.

This clone came up a few times. The gene calls are TRBV7-9 and TRBJ1-6, with no clear D. V was pared by 5 bases and J by 8 bases, with 13 bases between. CDR1 is SEHNR and CDR2 is FQNEAQ in the germline V gene (reference sequence). The CDR3 length is 14 residues. Here the CDR3 reads CASSNSGGYSPLHF. CDR3 DNA sequence: TGTGCCAGCAGCAATTCTGGCGGGTATTCACCCCTCCACTTT.

The chain employs TRBV7-3 and TRBJ2-2; D uncertain. Germline CDR1 SGHTA, CDR2 FQGTGA. V lost 5 bases and J lost 5, with 6 bases in between. This CDR3 spans 12 amino acids. The CDR3 DNA is TGTGCCAGCAGCCCCGGGACCGGGGAGCTGTTTTTT. This translates into CASSPGTGELFF.

The V and J genes are TRBV7-3 and TRBJ2-4; 7 bases agree with TRBD1. The V gene's germline CDR1 is SGHTA and CDR2 FQGTGA. V trimming: 5 bases; J trimming: 9 bases; junction bases outside the gene matches: 4. This CDR3 comprises 12 residues. The CDR3 here is CASSRDSGIQYF. Here the CDR3 DNA reads TGTGCCAGCAGCCGGGACAGCGGCATTCAGTACTTC.

As DNA, the CDR3 is TGTGCCAGCAGCTTAGCCGTTTTGGATCAGCCCCAGCATTTT. Translation gives CASSLAVLDQPQHF. The rearrangement joins TRBV7-2 to TRBJ1-5; D is unclear. This CDR3 is 14 amino acids long. Germline values: CDR1 SGHTA, CDR2 FQGNSA. The germline V and J ends were trimmed by 0 bases and 5 bases, with 8 bases remaining between them.

This clone has a count of ten or more. This rearrangement joins TRBV2 to TRBJ1-5; no clear D. This CDR3 has 14 amino acids. V was pared by 7 bases and J by 0 bases, with 10 bases between. The germline V gene has CDR1 SNHLY and CDR2 FYNNEI. CDR3 loop: CASNVGNSNQPQHF. The CDR3 region has the DNA TGTGCCAGCAATGTCGGAAATAGCAATCAGCCCCAGCATTTT.

J is TRBJ2-2 and V is TRBV5-1; perhaps TRBD2 as D (6 bases). The CDR3 has 15 residues. V lost 4 bases and J lost 4, with 14 bases in between. Germline V lookup: CDR1 SGHRS, CDR2 YFSETQ. The CDR3, as DNA: TGCGCCAGCAGCGTAACCAGGGACTTCACCGGGGAGCTGTTTTTT. Translated: CASSVTRDFTGELFF.

This clone was seen more than once but under ten times. The genes are TRBV5-6 and TRBJ2-2, with D unclear. Trimming shortened V by 3 bases and J by 1 base, and 10 bases separated the two germline ends. The CDR3 totals 15 residues. Germline V gene lookup returns CDR1 SGHDT and CDR2 YYEEEE. CDR3 bases: TGTGCCAGCAGCTACGGACGGAGGAACACCGGGGAGCTGTTTTTT. Protein sequence: CASSYGRRNTGELFF.

The rearrangement joins TRBV5-1 to TRBJ2-3; TRBD1 might be the D (5 bases). V lost 0 bases and J 6 bases, leaving 11 bases between the germline ends. CDR3 length: 14 amino acids. Germline CDR1 SGHRS, CDR2 YFSETQ. CDR3 in amino acids: CASSLAQGLDTQYF. DNA of the CDR3: TGCGCCAGCAGCTTGGCGCAGGGTTTGGATACGCAGTATTTT. Supplemented by reference TRBV5-1 and TRBJ2-3, the full variable domain reads KAGVTQTPRYLIKTRGQQVTLSCSPISGHRSVSWYQQTPGQGLQFLFEYFSETQRNKGNFPGRFSGRQFSNSRSEMNVSTLELGDSALYLCASSLAQGLDTQYFGPGTRLTVL.

V gene TRBV3-1 (or the pseudogene TRBV3-2) combines with J gene TRBJ1-1; 8 bases are shared with TRBD1. Per the germline V gene, CDR1 is LGHDT and CDR2 is YNNKEL (reference sequence). V gave up 4 bases and J gave up 1 base; unmatched junction bases: 8. This CDR3 comprises 16 residues. CDR3 nucleotides: TGTGCCAGCAGCCTCCCAATAGGACAGGGGAACACTGAAGCTTTCTTT. Protein: CASSLPIGQGNTEAFF.

V is TRBV6-2 or TRBV6-3 and J is TRBJ2-3; a weak D match, TRBD1 (6 bases). Germline V gene lookup returns CDR1 MNHEY and CDR2 SVGEGT. CDR3 length: 15 residues. V lost 4 bases and J 2 bases, leaving 13 bases between the germline ends. CDR3 bases: TGTGCCAGCAGTTCACGACAGGACCTCACAGATACGCAGTATTTT. It is translated as CASSSRQDLTDTQYF.

This rearrangement joins TRBV7-2 to TRBJ1-1; 7 bases are shared with TRBD1. Unmatched junction bases numbered 6, after V lost 1 base and J lost 1 base. Looked up from germline, CDR1 is SGHTA and CDR2 is FQGNSA. The CDR3 has 16 amino acids. CDR3 in amino acids: CASSLVPTGKNTEAFF. The CDR3 DNA follows: TGTGCCAGCAGCTTAGTCCCGACAGGGAAGAACACTGAAGCTTTCTTT.

This clone occurred a few times. This sequence joins TRBV28 and TRBJ1-3; D is perhaps TRBD1 (5 bases). Germline V gene data show CDR1 as MDHEN and CDR2 as SYDVKM. V gave up 6 bases and J gave up 9 bases, with 12 bases separating them. The CDR3 is 12 amino acids. The DNA for the CDR3 is TGTGCCAGCAGAACGACAGCGGGCACCATATATTTT. Protein sequence: CASRTTAGTIYF.

V is TRBV11-2 and J is TRBJ1-2; no firm D call. The germline V gene encodes CDR1 SGHAT and CDR2 FQNNGV. The CDR3 sequence is 16 residues long. Trimming took off 1 base at V and 1 base at J, with 13 bases between the two ends. The CDR3 loop reads CASSLASSVDNYGYTF. CDR3 nucleotides: TGTGCCAGCAGCTTAGCGTCGTCAGTAGATAACTATGGCTACACCTTC.

The chain joins TRBV7-7 to TRBJ1-4; TRBD1 might be the D (5 bases). Germline V lookup: CDR1 SSHAT, CDR2 FNYEAQ (reference sequence). The CDR3 has 14 residues. V was clipped by 0 bases and J by 8 bases, with 10 bases between them. CDR3 protein: CASSLAGEGEKLFF. Here the CDR3 DNA reads TGTGCCAGCAGCTTAGCGGGGGAGGGCGAAAAACTGTTTTTT.

This clone was counted once. The V call is TRBV19, the J call TRBJ2-2, with 8 bases identical to TRBD1. Germline CDR1 and CDR2: LNHDA and SQIVND (reference sequence). V lost 5 bases, J lost 6 bases, and 8 bases stayed unmatched. This CDR3 spans 15 amino acids. The CDR3 nucleotides read TGTGCCAGTAGTCTCTTTCAGGGGGCTGCCGGGGAGCTGTTTTTT. Amino acids: CASSLFQGAAGELFF.

This chain uses TRBV10-3 with TRBJ2-1; 7 positions agree with TRBD1. Germline V gives CDR1 ENHRY, CDR2 SYGVKD. V trimming: 0 bases; J trimming: 6 bases; junction bases outside the gene matches: 5. The CDR3 loop spans 15 amino acids. The DNA of the CDR3 is TGTGCCATCAGTGAGTCGACAGGGTTTGGCAATGAGCAGTTCTTC. Translated, it gives CAISESTGFGNEQFF.

The V call is TRBV4-1, the J call TRBJ1-4, with D perhaps TRBD1 (6 bases). CDR3 length: 16 amino acids. V was cut by 4 bases and J by 3 bases, with 15 bases left in between. Germline V gene sequence: CDR1 MGHRA, CDR2 YSYEKL. The CDR3 protein is CASSRREGQPNEKLFF. The CDR3 bases are TGCGCCAGCAGCCGTAGAGAAGGACAGCCTAATGAAAAACTGTTTTTT.